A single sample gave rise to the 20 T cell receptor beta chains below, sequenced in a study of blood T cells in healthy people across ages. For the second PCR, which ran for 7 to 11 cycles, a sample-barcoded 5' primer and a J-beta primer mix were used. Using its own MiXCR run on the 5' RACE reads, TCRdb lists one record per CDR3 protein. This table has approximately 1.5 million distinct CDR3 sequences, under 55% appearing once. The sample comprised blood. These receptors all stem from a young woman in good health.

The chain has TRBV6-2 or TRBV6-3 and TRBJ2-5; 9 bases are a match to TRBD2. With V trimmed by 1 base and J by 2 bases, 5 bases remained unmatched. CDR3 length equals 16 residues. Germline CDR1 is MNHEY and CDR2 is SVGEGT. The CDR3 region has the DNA TGTGCCAGCAGTTACTACCTAGCGGGATATCAAGAGACCCAGTACTTC. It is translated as CASSYYLAGYQETQYF.

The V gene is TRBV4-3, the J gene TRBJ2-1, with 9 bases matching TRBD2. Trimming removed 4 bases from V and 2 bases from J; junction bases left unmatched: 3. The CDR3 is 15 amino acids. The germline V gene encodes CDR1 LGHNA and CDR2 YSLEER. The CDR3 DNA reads TGCGCCAGCAGCCGAGAGCGGGAGGCCTACAATGAGCAGTTCTTC. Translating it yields CASSREREAYNEQFF.

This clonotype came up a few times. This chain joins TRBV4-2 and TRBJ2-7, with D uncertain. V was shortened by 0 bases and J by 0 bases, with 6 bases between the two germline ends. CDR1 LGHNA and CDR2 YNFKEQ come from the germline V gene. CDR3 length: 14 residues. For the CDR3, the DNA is TGTGCCAGCAGCCAAGACACACACTCCTACGAGCAGTACTTC. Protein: CASSQDTHSYEQYF.

Written as DNA, the CDR3 is TGTGCCAGCAGCGTAGGTCAGGGTGGCTCTGGGGCCAACGTCCTGACTTTC. Translated, it gives CASSVGQGGSGANVLTF. The chain joins TRBV9 to TRBJ2-6; D is perhaps TRBD1 (5 bases). V lost 0 bases and J 0 bases, leaving 10 bases between the germline ends. Germline V CDR1 and CDR2: SGDLS, YYNGEE. CDR3 length equals 17 residues. Full variable domain (rest looked up from reference TRBV9 and TRBJ2-6): DSGVTQTPKHLITATGQRVTLRCSPRSGDLSVYWYQQSLDQGLQFLIQYYNGEERAKGNILERFSAQQFPDLHSELNLSSLELGDSALYFCASSVGQGGSGANVLTFGAGSRLTVL.

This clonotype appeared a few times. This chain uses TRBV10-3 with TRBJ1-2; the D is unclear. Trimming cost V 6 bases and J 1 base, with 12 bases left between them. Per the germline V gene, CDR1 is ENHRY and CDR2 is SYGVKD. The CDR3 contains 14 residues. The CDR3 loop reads CAISPERNNYGYTF. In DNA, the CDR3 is TGTGCCATCAGCCCCGAAAGGAATAACTATGGCTACACCTTC.

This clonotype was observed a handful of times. CDR3 region: CASSWGGVGTAYGYTF. In DNA, the CDR3 is TGTGCCAGCAGCTGGGGTGGGGTAGGTACGGCATATGGCTACACCTTC. The chain links TRBV7-9 to TRBJ1-2; no reliable D call. The CDR3 runs to 16 residues. V lost 4 bases to trimming and J lost 5 bases, with 20 bases between them. Germline V gene sequence: CDR1 SEHNR, CDR2 FQNEAQ (reference sequence).

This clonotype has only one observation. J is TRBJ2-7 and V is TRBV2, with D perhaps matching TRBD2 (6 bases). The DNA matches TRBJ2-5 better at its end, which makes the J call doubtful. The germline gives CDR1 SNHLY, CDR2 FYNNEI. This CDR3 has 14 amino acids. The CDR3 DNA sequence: TGTGCCAGCAGTGGATTGCCCGGGGGAGAGACCCAGTACTTC. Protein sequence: CASSGLPGGETQYF.

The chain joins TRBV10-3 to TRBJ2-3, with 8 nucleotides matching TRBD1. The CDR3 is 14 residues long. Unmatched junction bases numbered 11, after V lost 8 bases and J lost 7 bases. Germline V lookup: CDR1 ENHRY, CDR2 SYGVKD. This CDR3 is CAIGTGGHTNTQYF. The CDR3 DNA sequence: TGTGCCATCGGAACAGGGGGGCACACGAATACGCAGTATTTT.

CDR3 coding DNA: TGTGCCAGCAGCCCCGTTAGCGGGCCCATCGATGAGCAGTTCTTC. It codes for CASSPVSGPIDEQFF. J is TRBJ2-1 and V is TRBV7-6; 7 bases align to TRBD2. There are 15 residues in the CDR3. J was trimmed by 8 bases and V by 5 bases; bases with no gene match: 12. CDR1 and CDR2 from the germline V gene are SGHVS and FNYEAQ.

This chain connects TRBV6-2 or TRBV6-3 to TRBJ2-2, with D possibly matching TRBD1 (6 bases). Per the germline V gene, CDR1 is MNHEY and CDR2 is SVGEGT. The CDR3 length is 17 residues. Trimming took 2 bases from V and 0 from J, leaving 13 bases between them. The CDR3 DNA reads TGTGCCAGCAGTTACCCCCTACAGGGCCCGAACACCGGGGAGCTGTTTTTT. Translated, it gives CASSYPLQGPNTGELFF.

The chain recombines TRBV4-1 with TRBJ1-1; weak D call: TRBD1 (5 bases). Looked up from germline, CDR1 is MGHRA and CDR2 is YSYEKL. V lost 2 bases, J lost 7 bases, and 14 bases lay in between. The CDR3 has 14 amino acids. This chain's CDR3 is CASSQPQGLDEAFF. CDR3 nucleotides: TGCGCCAGCAGCCAACCTCAGGGCCTTGATGAAGCTTTCTTT.

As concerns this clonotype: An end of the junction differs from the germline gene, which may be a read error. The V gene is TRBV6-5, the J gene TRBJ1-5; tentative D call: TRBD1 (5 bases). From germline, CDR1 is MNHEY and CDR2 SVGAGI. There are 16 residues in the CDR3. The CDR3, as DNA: TGTGCCAGCAGGGACGGTGGGGCTGGTGGCAATCAGCCCCCGCATTTT. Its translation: CASRDGGAGGNQPPHF.

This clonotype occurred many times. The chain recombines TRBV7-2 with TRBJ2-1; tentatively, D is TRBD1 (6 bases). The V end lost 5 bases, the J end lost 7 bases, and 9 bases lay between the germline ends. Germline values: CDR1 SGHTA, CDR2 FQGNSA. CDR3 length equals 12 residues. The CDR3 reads CASSTDSNEQFF. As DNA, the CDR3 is TGTGCCAGCAGCACGGACAGTAATGAGCAGTTCTTC.

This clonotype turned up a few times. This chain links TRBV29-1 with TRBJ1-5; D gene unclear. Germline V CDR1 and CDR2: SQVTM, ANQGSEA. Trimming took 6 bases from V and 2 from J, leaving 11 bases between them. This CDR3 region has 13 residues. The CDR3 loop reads CSVRTSGNQPQHF. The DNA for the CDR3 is TGCAGCGTGAGGACGTCGGGCAATCAGCCCCAGCATTTT.

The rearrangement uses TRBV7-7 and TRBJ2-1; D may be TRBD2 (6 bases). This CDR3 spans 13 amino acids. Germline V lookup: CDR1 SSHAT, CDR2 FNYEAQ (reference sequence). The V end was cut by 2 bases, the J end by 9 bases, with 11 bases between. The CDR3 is CASSLPEGGEQFF. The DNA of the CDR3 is TGTGCCAGCAGCTTACCCGAGGGAGGTGAGCAGTTCTTC.

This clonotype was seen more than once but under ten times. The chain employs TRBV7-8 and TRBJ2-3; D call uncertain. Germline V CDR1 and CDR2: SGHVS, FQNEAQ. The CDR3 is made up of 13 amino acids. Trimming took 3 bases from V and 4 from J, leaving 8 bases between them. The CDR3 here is CASSFGWSDTQYF. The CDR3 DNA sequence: TGTGCCAGCAGCTTCGGGTGGTCAGATACGCAGTATTTT.

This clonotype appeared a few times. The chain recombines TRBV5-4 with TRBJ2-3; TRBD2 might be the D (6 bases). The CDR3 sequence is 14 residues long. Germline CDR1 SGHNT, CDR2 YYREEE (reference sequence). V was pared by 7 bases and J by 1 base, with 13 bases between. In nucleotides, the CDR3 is TGTGCCAGCGGCGCTAGCGCTGGCACAGATACGCAGTATTTT. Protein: CASGASAGTDTQYF.

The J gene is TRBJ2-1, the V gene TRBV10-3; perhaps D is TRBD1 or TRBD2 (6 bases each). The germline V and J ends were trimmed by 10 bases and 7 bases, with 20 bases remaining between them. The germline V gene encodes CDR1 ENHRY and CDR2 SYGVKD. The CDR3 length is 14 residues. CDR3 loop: CATQEGQTRNEQFF. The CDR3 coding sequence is TGTGCCACCCAGGAGGGACAAACCCGGAATGAGCAGTTCTTC.

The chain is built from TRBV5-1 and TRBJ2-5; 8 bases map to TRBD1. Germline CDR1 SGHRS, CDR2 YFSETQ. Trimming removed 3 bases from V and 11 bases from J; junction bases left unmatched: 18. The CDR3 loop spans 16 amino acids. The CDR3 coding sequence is TGCGCCAGCAGCTCCCCTCGGGGACAGGTTATCAATGAGCAGTACTTC. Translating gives CASSSPRGQVINEQYF.

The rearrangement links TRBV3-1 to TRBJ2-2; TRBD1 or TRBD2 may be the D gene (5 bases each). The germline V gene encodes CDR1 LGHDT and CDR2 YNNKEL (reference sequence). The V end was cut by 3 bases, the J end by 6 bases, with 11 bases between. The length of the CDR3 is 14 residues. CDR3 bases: TGTGCCAGCAGCCAGGGACCGGGCGCCGGGGAGCTGTTTTTT. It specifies CASSQGPGAGELFF. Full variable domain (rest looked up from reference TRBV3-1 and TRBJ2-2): DTAVSQTPKYLVTQMGNDKSIKCEQNLGHDTMYWYKQDSKKFLKIMFSYNNKELIINETVPNRFSPKSPDKAHLNLHINSLELGDSAVYFCASSQGPGAGELFFGEGSRLTVL.